This TCR beta chain was sequenced during a study of vaccination effects on CD4 cells after COVID-19. CDR3 size: 17 residues. The ends lost 0 bases at V and 6 bases at J; junction bases unmatched: 8. Per the germline V gene, CDR1 is LGHDT and CDR2 is YNNKEL (reference sequence). As regards this clone: The antigen remains undetermined.

Method: immunoSEQ multiplex PCR; TCRdb's copy keeps in-frame clones and lacks some. The sample contains 20,000 to 30,000 clones, 73% of which appear only once. Sequencing followed a ViraFEST assay step that expanded antigen-specific CD4+ T cells with viral peptide pools. Scientists isolated CD4+ T cells after an approximately 9-day culture period ended. Vaccine recipients had no previous SARS-CoV-2 infection; their nucleocapsid antibodies were negative. Wells containing approximately 2 million PBMC each were cultured with 10 IU/ml IL-2 and approximately 10 ug/ml peptides. This sample comprised CD4+ T cells from PBMCs cultured with SARS-CoV-2 spike peptides, obtained before COVID-19 vaccination. The TCR originated in a human donor who received a COVID-19 vaccine. This chain links TRBV3-1 (or the pseudogene TRBV3-2) with TRBJ2-2, with 9 nucleotides matching TRBD2. CDR3 loop: CASSQEFAGGVAGELFF. The DNA of the CDR3 is TGTGCCAGCAGCCAAGAATTCGCGGGAGGGGTCGCCGGGGAGCTGTTTTTT.